This passage covers 16 T cell receptor beta chains from one sample sequenced in a study of OX40 agonist ivuxolimab in advanced cancers. Some clones are missing from TCRdb's copy, which holds only in-frame ones; the method was immunoSEQ multiplex PCR. The sample yields about 3,400 clones, around 80% seen once. Sequences were derived from CD4+ or CD8+ T cells sorted from blood, sampled in a trial of the OX40 agonist ivuxolimab. The receptor source for this set is an adult with an advanced solid tumor such as melanoma, head and neck, liver or kidney cancer.

This sequence joins TRBV6-6 and TRBJ1-6, with TRBD1 identical over 9 bases. The V gene end was trimmed by 4 bases and the J gene end by 7 bases; junction bases not matched to a gene: 5. This CDR3 is built from 15 residues. In germline, CDR1 is MNHNY, CDR2 SVGAGI (reference sequence). The CDR3 sequence: CASSSGTGMNSPLHF. CDR3 sequence (DNA): TGTGCCAGCAGTTCCGGGACAGGGATGAATTCACCCCTCCACTTT.

The chain is built from TRBV7-9 and TRBJ2-1; no clear D gene. Trimming left V 1 base short and J 5 bases short, with 9 bases between. This CDR3 region has 14 residues. Germline V lookup: CDR1 SEHNR, CDR2 FQNEAQ (reference sequence). Here the CDR3 reads CASSLEGTDNEQFF. CDR3 nucleotides: TGTGCCAGCAGCTTAGAAGGCACTGACAATGAGCAGTTCTTC.

The V call is TRBV28, the J call TRBJ1-4; 8 nucleotides line up with TRBD1. The CDR3 runs 16 residues. V lost 7 bases, J lost 7 bases, and 14 bases stayed unmatched. Germline V CDR1 and CDR2: MDHEN, SYDVKM. The CDR3 is CASTGSGGVFTEKLFF. CDR3 bases: TGTGCCAGCACCGGGTCAGGGGGCGTCTTTACTGAAAAACTGTTTTTT.

This chain links TRBV2 with TRBJ2-7; 7 nucleotides align to TRBD2. Unmatched junction bases numbered 8, after V lost 6 bases and J lost 0 bases. The CDR3 contains 15 residues. Per germline, CDR1 SNHLY and CDR2 FYNNEI. In DNA form, the CDR3 reads TGTGCCAGCAGGGAACTAGCGCCGAGCTCCTACGAGCAGTACTTC. Protein sequence: CASRELAPSSYEQYF.

The chain joins TRBV7-9 to TRBJ2-7; a weak D match, TRBD2 (6 bases). The CDR3 totals 14 residues. V was trimmed by 11 bases and J by 3 bases, leaving 20 bases between them. Per germline, CDR1 SEHNR and CDR2 FQNEAQ (reference sequence). The CDR3 DNA reads as TGTGCCGTACTCAGTAGCAGGGACTTCTACGAGCAGTACTTC. Translated: CAVLSSRDFYEQYF.

The rearrangement links TRBV2 to TRBJ2-2, with 10 positions matching TRBD1. Germline CDR1 and CDR2: SNHLY and FYNNEI. V shed 3 bases, J shed 1 base, and the junction held 5 bases outside the gene matches. This CDR3 is 17 amino acids long. CDR3 protein: CASSDPRDRGNTGELFF. The CDR3 DNA is TGTGCCAGCAGTGACCCCCGGGACAGGGGGAACACCGGGGAGCTGTTTTTT.

The genes are TRBV7-9 and TRBJ1-5; D gene unclear. Trimming shortened V by 5 bases and J by 2 bases, and 13 bases separated the two germline ends. Germline CDR1 SEHNR, CDR2 FQNEAQ (reference sequence). The CDR3 sequence is 15 residues long. The CDR3: CASSNTGPGNQPQHF. For the CDR3, the DNA is TGTGCCAGCAGCAACACGGGCCCAGGCAATCAGCCCCAGCATTTT.

The V call is TRBV5-1, the J call TRBJ2-2; 11 bases are shared with TRBD1. The CDR3 runs to 17 residues. Per the germline V gene, CDR1 is SGHRS and CDR2 is YFSETQ. The J segment lost 3 bases and the V segment lost 5 bases, leaving 9 bases of the junction unmatched. CDR3 residues: CASRPPGQGVDTGELFF. The CDR3 coding sequence is TGCGCCAGCAGACCCCCGGGACAGGGGGTTGACACCGGGGAGCTGTTTTTT.

This clone was counted between two and nine times. The chain combines TRBV7-7 with TRBJ2-2; no clear D. Deletions cut 1 base from V and 0 bases from J, with 9 bases between. The germline gives CDR1 SSHAT, CDR2 FNYEAQ (reference sequence). This CDR3 is 16 amino acids long. CDR3 sequence: CASSLVFRPNTGELFF. The DNA of the CDR3 is TGTGCCAGCAGCTTAGTGTTTAGACCGAACACCGGGGAGCTGTTTTTT.

This clone was found a few times. This chain uses TRBV4-1 with TRBJ2-7, with no clear D. Germline V gene lookup returns CDR1 MGHRA and CDR2 YSYEKL. The CDR3 sequence is 14 residues long. V lost 3 bases to trimming and J lost 0 bases, with 9 bases between them. Here the CDR3 DNA reads TGCGCCAGCAGCCACGGCGTGGGCTCCTACGAGCAGTACTTC. Protein sequence: CASSHGVGSYEQYF.

V and J are TRBV18 and TRBJ2-3; either TRBD1 or TRBD2 may supply D (5 bases each). The germline V gene has CDR1 KGHSH and CDR2 LQKENI. This CDR3 region has 14 residues. Trimming removed 8 bases from V and 0 bases from J, with 12 bases in between. DNA for the CDR3: TGTGCCAGCGCCCGGGACGATAGCACAGATACGCAGTATTTT. Its protein product is CASARDDSTDTQYF.

This CDR3 is CASSPGASGNYNEQFF. In DNA form, the CDR3 reads TGTGCCAGCAGCCCGGGAGCTAGCGGGAATTATAATGAGCAGTTCTTC. The chain employs TRBV11-2 and TRBJ2-1; 9 bases fit TRBD2. Germline assignment: CDR1 SGHAT and CDR2 FQNNGV. The V gene end was trimmed by 5 bases and the J gene end by 7 bases; junction bases not matched to a gene: 12. CDR3 length: 16 amino acids.

This clone came up a few times. The chain links TRBV7-9 to TRBJ2-7; D remains unclear. The V gene lost 1 base and the J gene lost 3 bases, with 16 bases spanning the gap. Germline loops: CDR1 SEHNR, CDR2 FQNEAQ (reference sequence). The CDR3 runs 16 residues. The CDR3 protein is CASSLDPGHKNYEQYF. The CDR3 DNA is TGTGCCAGCAGCTTAGACCCGGGCCATAAGAACTACGAGCAGTACTTC.

The J gene is TRBJ2-1, the V gene TRBV7-6, with a weak D call TRBD2 (5 bases). CDR1 and CDR2 from the germline V gene are SGHVS and FNYEAQ. The CDR3 runs 14 residues. Trimming removed 3 bases from V and 6 bases from J, with 12 bases in between. The CDR3 reads CASSFTGSSNEQFF. The CDR3 DNA is TGTGCCAGCAGCTTCACGGGGAGTAGCAATGAGCAGTTCTTC.

The V call is TRBV4-1, the J call TRBJ2-2; 11 bases fit TRBD1. The CDR3 contains 15 residues. With 4 bases clipped from V and 6 bases from J, the junction kept 4 bases outside the gene matches. The germline gives CDR1 MGHRA, CDR2 YSYEKL. The CDR3 DNA reads as TGCGCCAGCAGCCCGGACAGGGGGCCGGCCGGGGAGCTGTTTTTT. Its translation: CASSPDRGPAGELFF.

This chain uses TRBV7-9 with TRBJ2-5; D not resolved. V lost 5 bases to trimming and J lost 5 bases, with 18 bases between them. In germline, CDR1 is SEHNR, CDR2 FQNEAQ (reference sequence). This CDR3 contains 15 residues. CDR3: CASSKPGPIGETQYF. In nucleotides, the CDR3 is TGTGCCAGCAGCAAGCCCGGACCCATCGGGGAGACCCAGTACTTC.